This T cell receptor beta chain came from a study of read filtering for tumor transcriptome and immune sequencing. The library was built from around 0.4 ug RNA with molecular barcoded adaptors for alpha/delta and beta/gamma chains. TCRdb processed the reads anew with MiXCR; each CDR3 protein has one entry. The repertoire holds almost 40,000 distinct CDR3 sequences, with 14% as singletons. This clonotype was found many times. This clonotype originated in a donor at least 40 years old with multiple myeloma. The sample taken for sequencing was a population of CD138-negative cells sorted from bone marrow.

The CDR3 sequence is CASSEGNTNTGELFF. The CDR3 DNA reads as TGTGCCAGTAGTGAAGGGAACACGAACACCGGGGAGCTGTTTTTT. The chain couples TRBV19 to TRBJ2-2, with no clear D. V was pared by 5 bases and J by 0 bases, with 10 bases between. This CDR3 spans 15 amino acids. Looked up from germline, CDR1 is LNHDA and CDR2 is SQIVND (reference sequence).